A selection of T cell receptor beta chains follows, all from one sample in a study of CD8+ T cells in alopecia areata. Profiling relied on immunoSEQ multiplex PCR, and the TCRdb table lists in-frame clones only, not all of them. The sample lists about 200,000 clones, around three fifths occurring once. The specimen was CD4+ T cells sorted from blood, collected at week 4, from a patient treated with tofacitinib. These receptors all come from a human donor with alopecia areata. Each CDR3 is given without its conserved first and last residue. The D gene is left open where the match is weak.

v_call	d_call	j_call	cdr3_aa
TRBV15	NA	TRBJ1-6	ATSSGQGTYNSPLH
TRBV7-8	NA	TRBJ1-1	ASSLGTANTEAF
TRBV9	TRBD2	TRBJ2-3	ASSSTGLAGSSDTQY
TRBV29-1	NA	TRBJ1-1	SVKPFYRPEAF
TRBV5-1	NA	TRBJ2-5	ASSLQDPTAETQY
TRBV13	TRBD2	TRBJ2-3	ASSYLAVTQY
TRBV5-6	NA	TRBJ1-2	ASSFSEYGYT
TRBV29-1	NA	TRBJ2-3	SVEVRLTDTQY
TRBV30	NA	TRBJ1-1	AWSVHTGMNTEAF
TRBV29-1	TRBD1	TRBJ1-2	SGYRGNYGYT
TRBV29-1	TRBD1	TRBJ2-7	SVAGTGRYEQY
TRBV29-1	NA	TRBJ1-2	SANAPGAGGYT
TRBV7-2	NA	TRBJ1-5	ASSSHYGQPQH
TRBV5-6	TRBD1	TRBJ2-7	ASGPTGSEQY
TRBV4-3	NA	TRBJ1-1	ASSQSLAEFEAF
TRBV5-1	NA	TRBJ2-6	ASSLGALGTTGANVLT
TRBV7-2	NA	TRBJ1-2	ASSLAGSRYGYT
TRBV23-1	NA	TRBJ1-5	ASSQSPAGTAVSQPQH
TRBV30	TRBD1	TRBJ1-2	AWSVQGRGGYT
TRBV6-5	TRBD1	TRBJ2-3	ASRRTGNTDTQY
TRBV11-3	NA	TRBJ2-7	ASSATGQQY
TRBV6-5	NA	TRBJ2-7	ASSHLGRGGEQY
TRBV7-3	NA	TRBJ1-5	ASSSDRHQPQH
TRBV7-2	NA	TRBJ1-2	ASSFGYGYT
TRBV29-1	NA	TRBJ1-4	SVGRRVDEKLF
TRBV28	TRBD1	TRBJ1-4	ASSLPGQGYEKLF
TRBV5-1	TRBD1	TRBJ2-2	ASSPRTGIPGELF
TRBV25-1	TRBD1	TRBJ1-4	ASSSNRGGDEKLF
TRBV5-1	NA	TRBJ1-1	ASSQGQEDTEAF
TRBV7-2	TRBD2	TRBJ2-6	ASSTPGLGSSGANVLT
TRBV25-1	TRBD1	TRBJ1-4	ASSEATGRNEKLF
TRBV29-1	NA	TRBJ2-7	SVAEPEQY
TRBV19	NA	TRBJ1-5	ASSTAGGNQPQH
TRBV10-3	NA	TRBJ1-6	ATTLGREINSPLH
TRBV30	NA	TRBJ2-2	AWSAYTGELF
TRBV23-1	NA	TRBJ1-2	ASSPGPINYGYT
TRBV7-9	NA	TRBJ1-1	ASSLEQPNTEAF
TRBV29-1	NA	TRBJ2-1	SVGDRGSYNEQF
TRBV2	TRBD1	TRBJ1-1	ASRTGTAAFF
TRBV7-2	NA	TRBJ2-1	ASSSYGFYNEQF
TRBV23-1	NA	TRBJ2-7	ASSQPVTYEQY
TRBV4-2	TRBD2	TRBJ2-3	ASSQAAGAGDTQY
TRBV2	NA	TRBJ1-2	ASRRDLHGYT
TRBV30	NA	TRBJ1-5	AWSRASNQPQH
TRBV5-1	NA	TRBJ2-1	ASSLGQSSYNEQF
TRBV11-3	NA	TRBJ2-1	ASSLDPVSSYNEQF
TRBV29-1	TRBD2	TRBJ2-2	SVEKRLAAPGELF
TRBV5-6	NA	TRBJ2-7	ASSRSGPTGRY
TRBV29-1	TRBD1	TRBJ2-3	SSDRGREDTQY
TRBV5-6	TRBD1	TRBJ2-1	ASSLDRGYNEQF
TRBV29-1	NA	TRBJ1-1	SVVRVLTMGAF
TRBV4-3	NA	TRBJ1-1	ASSLAWGQNTEAF